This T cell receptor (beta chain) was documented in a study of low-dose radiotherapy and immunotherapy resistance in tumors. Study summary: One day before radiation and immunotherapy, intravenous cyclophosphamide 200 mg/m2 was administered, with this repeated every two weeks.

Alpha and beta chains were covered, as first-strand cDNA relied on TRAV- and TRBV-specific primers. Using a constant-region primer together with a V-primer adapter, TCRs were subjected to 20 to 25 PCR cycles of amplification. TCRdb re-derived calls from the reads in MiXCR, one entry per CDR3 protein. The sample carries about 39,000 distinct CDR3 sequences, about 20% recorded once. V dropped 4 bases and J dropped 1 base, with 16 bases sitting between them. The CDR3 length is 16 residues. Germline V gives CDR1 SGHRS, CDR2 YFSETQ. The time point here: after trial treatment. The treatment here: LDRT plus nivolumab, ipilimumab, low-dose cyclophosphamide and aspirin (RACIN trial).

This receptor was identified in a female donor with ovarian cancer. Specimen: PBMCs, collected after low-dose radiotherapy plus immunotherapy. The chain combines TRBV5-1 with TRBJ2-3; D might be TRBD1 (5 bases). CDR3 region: CASSTPTASGTDTQYF. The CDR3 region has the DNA TGCGCCAGCAGCACGCCGACAGCCTCGGGCACAGATACGCAGTATTTT.